What follows are 3 T cell receptor beta chains derived from one specimen sequenced in a study of CD8+ T cells in alopecia areata. Described treatment: oral pan-JAK inhibitor, 5-10 mg twice daily. Sequencing relied on a cDNA template that was reverse transcribed from extracted RNA. Some clones are missing from TCRdb's copy, which holds only in-frame ones; the method was immunoSEQ multiplex PCR. The data hold 90,000 to 150,000 clones, with approximately 52% observed a single time. Sequenced here: CD8+ T cells sorted from blood, sampled at week 4, from a patient treated with tofacitinib. These receptors all stem from a human donor with alopecia areata.

Here the CDR3 DNA reads TGCAGCCTCACAGGGACTTCCTCCTATGGCTACACCTTC. Translated, it gives CSLTGTSSYGYTF. This chain uses TRBV29-1 with TRBJ1-2; a possible D gene is TRBD1 (6 bases). V lost 8 bases and J lost 4, with 17 bases in between. The CDR3 runs to 13 residues. Germline V gives CDR1 SQVTM, CDR2 ANQGSEA.

The gene calls are TRBV4-1 and TRBJ1-2; a weak D match, TRBD1 (5 bases). V dropped 6 bases and J dropped 4 bases, with 15 bases sitting between them. The CDR3 is 14 residues long. Germline V lookup: CDR1 MGHRA, CDR2 YSYEKL. The chain's CDR3 is CASRSLGGSYGYTF. For the CDR3, the DNA is TGCGCCAGCAGGTCCCTGGGGGGTTCCTATGGCTACACCTTC.

This sequence joins TRBV30 and TRBJ1-1; D unclear. Per the germline V gene, CDR1 is GTSNPN and CDR2 is SVGIG (reference sequence). The CDR3 sequence is 12 residues long. V shed 1 base and J shed 6 bases, with 9 bases lying between them. CDR3 coding DNA: TGTGCCTGGAGTGGCGGACGGCCTGAAGCTTTCTTT. It specifies CAWSGGRPEAFF.